The rows below give T cell receptor beta chains drawn from one sample of a study of blood T cell repertoires in COVID-19. Some clones are missing from TCRdb's copy, which holds only in-frame ones; the method was immunoSEQ multiplex PCR. The sample holds 200,000 to 250,000 clones, around three quarters seen once. Sequenced material: peripheral blood. The origin of the receptors is a woman in her sixties or seventies with acute or convalescent COVID-19. Each CDR3 is given without its conserved first and last residue.

TRBV28,ASSGTPNTEAF
TRBV7-3,ASSPSGTGGDNEQF
TRBV6-4,ASILASLFFDTQY
TRBV9,ASSAQGASSYNEQF
TRBV27,ASSSRTGETQY
TRBV11-3,ASSLGQGNTGELF
TRBV5-4,ASSKGLAGANTDTQY
TRBV11-2,ASSLARYQETQY
TRBV6-2/TRBV6-3,ASSYAAGRDRRYTEAF
TRBV19,ASSLAQPGETQY
TRBV20-1,SASDPGGGNYGYT
TRBV6-1,ASSEALRDRLYEQY
TRBV2,ASSEIGYNEQF
TRBV7-9,ASSLNTYEQY
TRBV5-6,ASSFYRGVRSSGNTIY
TRBV6-5,ASTPQGAGYEQY
TRBV3-1/TRBV3-2,ASSEEGWGYT
TRBV12-3/TRBV12-4,ASSLSTDTQY
TRBV15,ATSRSTGNEQF
TRBV29-1,SVEAVYAPDTQY
TRBV6-5,ASRTGGSVTEAF
TRBV6-5,ASSYTGTSGTDTQY
TRBV30,AWSIRVTDTQY
TRBV3-1/TRBV3-2,ASSQGFWTGPYEQY
TRBV6-6,ASSMTGGSSQPQH
TRBV4-2,ASSHDVDRAFAEAF
TRBV5-6,ASSHTLAGVNEQF
TRBV6-5,ETQRGRDTEAF
TRBV5-8,ASSRGQGTGELF
TRBV19,ASSVDRGNYGYT
TRBV5-1,ASTSRVAANTGELF